These 18 T cell receptor beta chains came from one sample sequenced in a study of Ad26.COV2.S vaccination and SARS-CoV-2 variants. Described treatment: 15 to 20 received Ad26.COV2.S at low or high dose, single or two shots; five or six received placebo; per-sample allocation not given. Sampling took place 63 days after the first vaccine or placebo injection. Libraries were prepared by immunoSEQ multiplex PCR; TCRdb keeps only in-frame clonotypes and omits some of them. The sample includes about 320,000 clones, roughly 86% seen only once; the top ten take approximately 1.9%. The source material was peripheral blood, sampled in a trial of Ad26.COV2.S vaccine versus placebo. The receptors originated from a person between 18 and 59 years old who received the Ad26.COV2.S COVID-19 vaccine or a placebo.

The chain joins TRBV18 to TRBJ1-2; TRBD1 matches 9 bases. The CDR3 has 15 residues. Losses at the gene ends were 3 bases for V and 8 bases for J; bases not matched to a gene: 10. From germline, CDR1 is KGHSH and CDR2 LQKENI. Here the CDR3 reads CASSPYRDRDVGYTF. The CDR3 DNA reads as TGTGCCAGCTCACCCTACCGGGACAGGGACGTCGGCTACACCTTC.

The chain carries TRBV7-2 and TRBJ1-5, with 7 bases matching TRBD1. From germline, CDR1 is SGHTA and CDR2 FQGNSA. The CDR3 totals 15 residues. The V and J ends lost 7 bases and 4 bases, in that order; junction bases with no gene match: 10. CDR3 region: CASTTQGGQNQPQHF. The CDR3 DNA reads TGTGCCAGCACCACCCAAGGGGGACAGAATCAGCCCCAGCATTTT.

The chain joins TRBV7-3 to TRBJ2-1; D gene uncertain. In germline, CDR1 is SGHTA, CDR2 FQGTGA. This CDR3 has 14 residues. Trimming took 1 base from V and 7 from J, leaving 11 bases between them. As DNA, the CDR3 is TGTGCCAGCAGCTTAAGTCCCAAGGGAAATGAGCAGTTCTTC. Translation: CASSLSPKGNEQFF. The full variable domain, rest sourced from reference TRBV7-3 and TRBJ2-1, is GAGVSQTPSNKVTEKGKYVELRCDPISGHTALYWYRQSLGQGPEFLIYFQGTGAADDSGLPNDRFFAVRPEGSVSTLKIQRTERGDSAVYLCASSLSPKGNEQFFGPGTRLTVL.

The rearrangement joins TRBV30 to TRBJ2-7; tentatively, D is TRBD2 (6 bases). V dropped 3 bases and J dropped 10 bases, with 13 bases sitting between them. This CDR3 has 11 residues. Germline-derived CDR1 and CDR2 are GTSNPN and SVGIG (reference sequence). CDR3 in amino acids: CAWSAGGPQYF. The CDR3 region has the DNA TGTGCCTGGAGCGCCGGGGGTCCCCAGTACTTC.

About this clone itself: The same CDR3 is also encoded by other DNA sequences in this sample. V is TRBV6-5 and J is TRBJ1-2; D is unclear. V dropped 3 bases and J dropped 8 bases, with 7 bases sitting between them. Germline V gene sequence: CDR1 MNHEY, CDR2 SVGAGI. The CDR3 covers 11 residues. This chain's CDR3 is CASSYGGGYTF. The CDR3 nucleotides read TGTGCCAGCAGTTATGGTGGAGGCTACACCTTC.

The table lists this clone with a count of one. The rearrangement links TRBV6-5 to TRBJ2-3, with D possibly matching TRBD2 (5 bases). CDR1 is MNHEY and CDR2 is SVGAGI in the germline V gene. The length of the CDR3 is 16 residues. Trimming left V 1 base short and J 3 bases short, with 14 bases between. CDR3 sequence: CASSYFGLAATDTQYF. The CDR3 DNA is TGTGCCAGCAGTTACTTCGGCCTAGCAGCAACAGATACGCAGTATTTT.

This clone was found once. This sequence joins TRBV5-4 and TRBJ2-5, with D perhaps matching TRBD1 or TRBD2 (6 bases each). Germline CDR1 and CDR2: SGHNT and YYREEE (reference sequence). The CDR3 has 12 residues. Written as DNA, the CDR3 is TGTGCGATTGGGGGGCCGGGAGAGACCCAGTACTTC. This gives the protein CAIGGPGETQYF.

This clone was counted only a few times. The rearrangement links TRBV19 to TRBJ2-1; the D gene is possibly TRBD1 (5 bases). From germline, CDR1 is LNHDA and CDR2 SQIVND (reference sequence). The CDR3 has 16 amino acids. Trimming left V 2 bases short and J 4 bases short, with 15 bases between. The CDR3 region is CASSISRVGAYNEQFF. CDR3 DNA sequence: TGTGCCAGTAGTATAAGTAGGGTAGGGGCTTACAATGAGCAGTTCTTC.

This clone was observed a few times. V and J are TRBV11-2 and TRBJ2-5; D perhaps matches TRBD2 (5 bases). CDR3 size: 16 residues. Trimming shortened V by 1 base and J by 1 base, and 13 bases separated the two germline ends. Germline V CDR1 and CDR2: SGHAT, FQNNGV. This CDR3 is CASSLGYRGGQETQYF. The CDR3 region has the DNA TGTGCCAGCAGCTTAGGTTACAGAGGAGGCCAAGAGACCCAGTACTTC.

This clone was detected once. J is TRBJ1-1 and V is TRBV6-5; D gene uncertain. The CDR3 length is 13 residues. Trimming pared 2 bases from V and 1 base from J, leaving 5 bases between. CDR1 is MNHEY, CDR2 SVGAGI, per germline. The CDR3 loop is CASSYGRNTEAFF. CDR3 DNA: TGTGCCAGCAGTTACGGTAGGAACACTGAAGCTTTCTTT.

The chain recombines TRBV29-1 with TRBJ2-6; no clear D. This CDR3 comprises 14 residues. Germline values: CDR1 SQVTM, CDR2 ANQGSEA. Trimming stripped 6 bases from V and 0 bases from J, with 9 bases between. Here the CDR3 DNA reads TGCAGCGTGGAAAGATACTCTGGGGCCAACGTCCTGACTTTC. Its translation is CSVERYSGANVLTF.

The V and J genes are TRBV3-1 (or the pseudogene TRBV3-2) and TRBJ1-5, with 9 positions matching TRBD1. The CDR3 is made up of 15 amino acids. Germline values: CDR1 LGHDT, CDR2 YNNKEL (reference sequence). The junction had 6 bases not matched to a gene; V was cut back by 5 bases and J by 4 bases. This CDR3 reads CASSSRDRANQPQHF. CDR3 DNA sequence: TGTGCCAGCAGCTCCCGGGACAGGGCAAATCAGCCCCAGCATTTT.

DNA for the CDR3: TGTGCCAGCAGTGATTTTAGGGGGGGCTACGAGCAGTACTTC. Translation gives CASSDFRGGYEQYF. This sequence joins TRBV25-1 and TRBJ2-7; possibly TRBD2 for D (7 bases). V was trimmed by 3 bases and J by 3 bases, leaving 12 bases between them. This CDR3 region has 14 residues. Germline assignment: CDR1 MGHDK and CDR2 SYGVNS.

The chain links TRBV5-1 to TRBJ2-1; 9 positions match TRBD1. With 3 bases clipped from V and 6 bases from J, the junction kept 4 bases outside the gene matches. The CDR3 extends over 14 amino acids. CDR1 is SGHRS and CDR2 is YFSETQ in the germline V gene. The CDR3 sequence is CASSSGTGSNEQFF. The CDR3 DNA sequence: TGCGCCAGCAGCTCCGGGACAGGGTCCAATGAGCAGTTCTTC.

The V gene is TRBV7-8, the J gene TRBJ1-2; perhaps TRBD1 as D (5 bases). This CDR3 contains 16 residues. From germline, CDR1 is SGHVS and CDR2 FQNEAQ. Trimming stripped 7 bases from V and 4 bases from J, with 22 bases between. CDR3 in amino acids: CASTRGEGIGPYGYTF. The CDR3, as DNA: TGTGCCAGCACCCGAGGGGAGGGTATCGGTCCCTATGGCTACACCTTC.

V and J are TRBV3-1 (or the pseudogene TRBV3-2) and TRBJ2-5, with D possibly TRBD2 on 6 matching bases. The CDR3 covers 14 residues. The germline gives CDR1 LGHDT, CDR2 YNNKEL (reference sequence). With 1 base removed from V and 9 bases from J, the gap between germline ends came to 15 bases. CDR3 protein: CASSQALLAGSQYF. The CDR3 DNA follows: TGTGCCAGCAGCCAAGCTCTTCTGGCGGGGTCCCAGTACTTC.

The J gene is TRBJ1-1, the V gene TRBV10-1, with D uncertain. Deletions cut 4 bases from V and 1 base from J, with 10 bases between. The germline V gene has CDR1 WNHNN and CDR2 SYGVQD (reference sequence). The CDR3 runs to 14 residues. CDR3: CASSVSGENTEAFF. For the CDR3, the DNA is TGCGCCAGCAGTGTATCCGGGGAGAACACTGAAGCTTTCTTT.

The chain recombines TRBV24-1 with TRBJ2-3; D remains ambiguous. Germline assignment: CDR1 KGHDR and CDR2 SFDVKD. Trimming pared 2 bases from V and 0 bases from J, leaving 8 bases between. CDR3 size: 15 residues. CDR3: CATSDSGDSTDTQYF. As DNA, the CDR3 is TGTGCCACCAGTGATTCTGGGGATAGCACAGATACGCAGTATTTT.